This T cell receptor beta chain stems from a study of blood T cell repertoires in COVID-19. About the study: Material from acute and convalescent COVID-19 was sourced from the United States, Italy and Spain.

V lost 0 bases and J lost 6, with 15 bases in between. The CDR3 is 15 residues long. Germline V gene data show CDR1 as SGHRS and CDR2 as YFSETQ. Sequenced by immunoSEQ multiplex PCR; TCRdb stores in-frame clones only, minus some. The sample shows over 150,000 clones, around 85% of them seen only once. This clone was detected a few times. V and J are TRBV5-1 and TRBJ1-1; a weak D match, TRBD1 (5 bases). The sample was peripheral blood. This receptor was identified in a woman aged 55-70 years with acute or convalescent COVID-19. The CDR3 sequence: CASSLGDSRLAEAFF. As DNA, the CDR3 is TGCGCCAGCAGCTTGGGGGACTCTCGGCTGGCTGAAGCTTTCTTT.